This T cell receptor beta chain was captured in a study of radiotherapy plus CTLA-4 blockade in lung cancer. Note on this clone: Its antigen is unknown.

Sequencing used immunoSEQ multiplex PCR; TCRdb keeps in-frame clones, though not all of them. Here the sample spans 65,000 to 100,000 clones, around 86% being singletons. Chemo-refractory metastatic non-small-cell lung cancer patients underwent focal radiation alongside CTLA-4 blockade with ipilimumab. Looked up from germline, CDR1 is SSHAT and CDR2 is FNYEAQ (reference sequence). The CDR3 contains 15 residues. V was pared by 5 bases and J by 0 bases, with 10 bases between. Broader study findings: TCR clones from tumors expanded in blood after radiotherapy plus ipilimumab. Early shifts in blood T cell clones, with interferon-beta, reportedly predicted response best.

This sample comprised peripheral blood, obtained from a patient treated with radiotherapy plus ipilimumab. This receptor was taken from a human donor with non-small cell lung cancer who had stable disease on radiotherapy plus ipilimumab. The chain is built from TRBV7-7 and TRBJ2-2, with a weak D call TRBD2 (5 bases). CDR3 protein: CASSPRGPNTGELFF. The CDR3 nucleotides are TGTGCCAGCAGCCCACGGGGTCCGAACACCGGGGAGCTGTTTTTT.